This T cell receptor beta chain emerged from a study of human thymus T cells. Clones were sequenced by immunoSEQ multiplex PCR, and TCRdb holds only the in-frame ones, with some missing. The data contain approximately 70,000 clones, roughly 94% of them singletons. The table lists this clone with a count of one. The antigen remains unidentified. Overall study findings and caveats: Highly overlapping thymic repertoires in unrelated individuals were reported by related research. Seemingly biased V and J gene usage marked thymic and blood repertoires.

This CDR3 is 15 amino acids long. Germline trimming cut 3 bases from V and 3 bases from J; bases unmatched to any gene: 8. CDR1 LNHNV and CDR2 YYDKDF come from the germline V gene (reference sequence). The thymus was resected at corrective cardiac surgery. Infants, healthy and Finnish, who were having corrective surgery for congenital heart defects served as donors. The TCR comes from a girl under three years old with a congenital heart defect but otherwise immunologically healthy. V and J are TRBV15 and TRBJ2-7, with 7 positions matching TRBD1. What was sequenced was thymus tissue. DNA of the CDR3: TGTGCCACCAGCAGCCGCAGACAGGGATTCTACGAGCAGTACTTC. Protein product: CATSSRRQGFYEQYF.